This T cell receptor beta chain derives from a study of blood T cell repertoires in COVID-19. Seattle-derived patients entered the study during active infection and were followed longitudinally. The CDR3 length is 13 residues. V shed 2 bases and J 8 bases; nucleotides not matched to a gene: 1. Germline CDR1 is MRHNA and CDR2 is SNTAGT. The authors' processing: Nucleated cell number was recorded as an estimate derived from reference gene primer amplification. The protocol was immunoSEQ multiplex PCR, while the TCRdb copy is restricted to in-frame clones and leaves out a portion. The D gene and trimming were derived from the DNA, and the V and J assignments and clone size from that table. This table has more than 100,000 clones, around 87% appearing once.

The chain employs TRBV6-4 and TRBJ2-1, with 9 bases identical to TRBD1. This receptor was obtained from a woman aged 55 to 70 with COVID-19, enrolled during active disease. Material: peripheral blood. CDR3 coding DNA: TGTGCCAGCAGTGACACAGGGGGCGATGAGCAGTTCTTC. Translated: CASSDTGGDEQFF.